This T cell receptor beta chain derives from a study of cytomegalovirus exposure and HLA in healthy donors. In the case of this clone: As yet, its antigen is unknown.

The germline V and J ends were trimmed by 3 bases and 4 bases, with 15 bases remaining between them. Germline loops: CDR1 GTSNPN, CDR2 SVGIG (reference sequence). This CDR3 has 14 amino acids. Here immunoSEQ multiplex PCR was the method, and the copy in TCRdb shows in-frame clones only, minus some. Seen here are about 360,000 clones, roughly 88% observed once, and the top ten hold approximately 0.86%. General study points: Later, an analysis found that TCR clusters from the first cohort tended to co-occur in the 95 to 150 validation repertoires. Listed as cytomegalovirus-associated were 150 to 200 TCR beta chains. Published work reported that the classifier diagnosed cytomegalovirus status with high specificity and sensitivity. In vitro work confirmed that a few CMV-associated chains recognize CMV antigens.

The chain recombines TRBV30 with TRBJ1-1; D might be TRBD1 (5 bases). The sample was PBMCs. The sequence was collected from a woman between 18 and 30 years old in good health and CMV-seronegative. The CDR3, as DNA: TGTGCCTGGAGGCTCAGTGGGGGGGGCACTGAAGCTTTCTTT. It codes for CAWRLSGGGTEAFF.